The 3 T cell receptor beta chains listed next were all sequenced from one sample in a study of shared clonotypes between healthy human individuals. TCRdb keeps only in-frame clones here, not all; method: immunoSEQ multiplex PCR. This table has around 500,000 clones, 81% appearing once. Sequenced: PBMCs. These receptors all come from a middle-aged woman in good health. Some clones in this sample may be carry-over from other donors' samples.

The chain employs TRBV11-2 and TRBJ2-7, with D possibly being TRBD1 (5 bases). CDR1 and CDR2 (germline): SGHAT, FQNNGV. V shed 4 bases and J shed 2 bases, with 9 bases lying between them. The CDR3 totals 13 residues. The CDR3 nucleotides are TGTGCCAGCAGCTGGGGCAGGACCTACGAGCAGTACTTC. This sequence encodes CASSWGRTYEQYF. The full variable domain, rest sourced from reference TRBV11-2 and TRBJ2-7, is EAGVAQSPRYKIIEKRQSVAFWCNPISGHATLYWYQQILGQGPKLLIQFQNNGVVDDSQLPKDRFSAERLKGVDSTLKIQPAKLEDSAVYLCASSWGRTYEQYFGPGTRLTVT.

The V gene is TRBV5-6, the J gene TRBJ1-5; D is ambiguous. CDR1 is SGHDT and CDR2 is YYEEEE in the germline V gene. This CDR3 comprises 14 residues. Trimming took 5 bases from V and 1 from J, leaving 10 bases between them. The CDR3 loop is CASSTLRSNQPQHF. The CDR3 DNA reads as TGTGCCAGCAGTACTCTCCGGAGCAATCAGCCCCAGCATTTT.

This rearrangement joins TRBV11-3 to TRBJ2-1; 7 bases line up with TRBD1. CDR3 size: 11 residues. V shed 5 bases, J shed 11 bases, and the junction held 3 bases outside the gene matches. The germline CDR1 and CDR2 sequences are SGHNT and YENEEA. DNA for the CDR3: TGTGCCAGCAGCAGAGGGGGCCAGCAGTTCTTC. Translated, it gives CASSRGGQQFF.